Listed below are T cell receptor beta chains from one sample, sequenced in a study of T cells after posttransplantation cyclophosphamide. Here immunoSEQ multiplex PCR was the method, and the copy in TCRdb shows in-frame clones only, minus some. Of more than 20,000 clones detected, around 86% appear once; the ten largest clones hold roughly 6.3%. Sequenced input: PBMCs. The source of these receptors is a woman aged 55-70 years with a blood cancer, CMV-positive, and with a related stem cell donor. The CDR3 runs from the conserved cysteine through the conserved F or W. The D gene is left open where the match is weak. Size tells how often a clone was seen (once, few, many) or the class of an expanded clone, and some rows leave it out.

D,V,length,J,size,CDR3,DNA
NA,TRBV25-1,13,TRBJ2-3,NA,CASLRGGTDTQYF,TGTGCCAGCTTAAGGGGCGGCACAGATACGCAGTATTTT
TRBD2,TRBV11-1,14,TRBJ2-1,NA,CASSLGLAAGEQFF,TGTGCCAGCAGCTTAGGACTAGCGGCGGGGGAGCAGTTCTTC
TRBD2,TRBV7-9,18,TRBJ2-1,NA,CASSSGLAGLSSYNGQFF,TGTGCCAGCAGCTCCGGACTAGCGGGACTGAGCTCCTACAATGGGCAGTTCTTC
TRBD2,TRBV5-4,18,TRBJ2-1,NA,CASSPSYVTSGTYNEQFF,TGTGCCAGCAGCCCAAGCTATGTTACTAGCGGCACCTACAATGAGCAGTTCTTC
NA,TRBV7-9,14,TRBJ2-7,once,CASSLAGQLYEQYF,TGTGCCAGCAGCTTAGCAGGACAGCTCTACGAGCAGTACTTC
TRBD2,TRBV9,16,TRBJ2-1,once,CASSGTGTSSYNEQFF,TGTGCCAGCAGCGGCACCGGGACTAGCTCTTACAATGAGCAGTTCTTC
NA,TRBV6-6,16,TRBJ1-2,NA,CASSPGEAAPLNGYTF,TGTGCCAGCAGTCCCGGGGAGGCCGCACCTTTGAATGGCTACACCTTC
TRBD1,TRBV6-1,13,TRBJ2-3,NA,CASRLGTADTQYF,TGTGCCAGCAGGCTCGGGACAGCAGATACGCAGTATTTT
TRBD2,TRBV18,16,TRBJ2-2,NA,CAFPLAGKGGTGELFF,TGTGCTTTCCCACTAGCGGGCAAAGGCGGCACCGGGGAGCTGTTTTTT
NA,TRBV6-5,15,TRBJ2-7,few,CASSYGLNKLDEQYF,TGTGCCAGCAGTTACGGTCTGAATAAGCTGGACGAGCAGTACTTC
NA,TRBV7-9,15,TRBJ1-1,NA,CASSWGRGVNTEAFF,TGTGCCAGCAGCTGGGGGCGTGGGGTGAACACTGAAGCTTTCTTT
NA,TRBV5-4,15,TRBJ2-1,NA,CASSPVKSSYNEQFF,TGTGCCAGCAGCCCCGTGAAGAGCTCCTACAATGAGCAGTTCTTC
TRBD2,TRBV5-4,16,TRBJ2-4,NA,CASSGGLAGAKNIQYF,TGTGCCAGCAGCGGGGGACTAGCGGGAGCCAAAAACATTCAGTACTTC
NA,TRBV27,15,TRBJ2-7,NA,CASRTEGGGPYEQYF,TGTGCCAGCAGAACCGAAGGGGGTGGCCCCTACGAGCAGTACTTC
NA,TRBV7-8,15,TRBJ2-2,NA,CASSPDRMHHGELFF,TGTGCCAGCAGCCCAGACAGGATGCACCACGGGGAGCTGTTTTTT
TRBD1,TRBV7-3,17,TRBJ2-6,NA,CASSSTGTGDGANVLTF,TGTGCCAGCAGCTCAACCGGGACAGGGGACGGGGCCAACGTCCTGACTTTC
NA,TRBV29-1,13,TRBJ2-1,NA,CSCIGSSYNEQFF,TGCAGCTGCATCGGGAGTTCCTACAATGAGCAGTTCTTC
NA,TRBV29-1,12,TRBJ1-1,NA,CSVESGSSEAFF,TGCAGCGTTGAAAGCGGAAGCTCTGAAGCTTTCTTT
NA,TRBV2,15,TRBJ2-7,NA,CASSDWSGLNDEQYF,TGTGCCAGCAGTGATTGGTCGGGACTGAACGACGAGCAGTACTTC
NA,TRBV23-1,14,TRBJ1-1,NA,CASITPVGGTEAFF,TGCGCCAGCATTACCCCGGTAGGGGGCACTGAAGCTTTCTTT
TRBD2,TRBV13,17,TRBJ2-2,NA,CASSSRLAGLNTGELFF,TGTGCCAGCAGCTCCAGACTAGCGGGGTTGAACACCGGGGAGCTGTTTTTT
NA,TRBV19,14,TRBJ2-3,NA,CASSPGSVTDTQYF,TGTGCCAGTAGTCCAGGTAGCGTCACAGATACGCAGTATTTT
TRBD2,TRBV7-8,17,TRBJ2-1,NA,CASSFTPGTSRENEQFF,TGTGCCAGCAGCTTCACCCCGGGGACTAGCAGAGAAAATGAGCAGTTCTTC
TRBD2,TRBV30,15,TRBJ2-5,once,CAWSALAGGRETQYF,TGTGCCTGGAGTGCATTAGCGGGAGGTCGGGAGACCCAGTACTTC
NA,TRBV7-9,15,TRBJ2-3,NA,CASSPGAASPDTQYF,TGTGCCAGCAGCCCAGGGGCAGCTTCCCCAGATACGCAGTATTTT
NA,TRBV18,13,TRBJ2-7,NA,CASSPPNTYEQYF,TGTGCCAGCTCACCACCCAACACCTACGAGCAGTACTTC
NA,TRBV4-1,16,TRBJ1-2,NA,CASSQGGGRGNYGYTF,TGCGCCAGCAGCCAAGGAGGTGGGAGAGGTAACTATGGCTACACCTTC
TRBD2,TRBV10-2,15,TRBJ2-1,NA,CASRISGSGRDEQFF,TGCGCCAGCAGGATTAGCGGGAGTGGCCGGGATGAGCAGTTCTTC
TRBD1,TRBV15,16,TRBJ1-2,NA,CATSRTGTERYYGYTF,TGTGCCACCAGCAGAACCGGGACAGAACGCTACTATGGCTACACCTTC
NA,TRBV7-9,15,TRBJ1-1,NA,CASSLVSGRNTEAFF,TGTGCCAGCAGCTTAGTGTCAGGCCGGAACACTGAAGCTTTCTTT
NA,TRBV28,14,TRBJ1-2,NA,CASSLYITNYGYTF,TGTGCCAGCAGTTTATACATAACAAACTATGGCTACACCTTC
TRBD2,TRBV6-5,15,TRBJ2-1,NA,CASSPGLAAPGGQFF,TGTGCCAGCAGTCCGGGACTAGCGGCCCCCGGGGGGCAGTTCTTC
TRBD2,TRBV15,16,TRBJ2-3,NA,CATSKGLADITDTQYF,TGTGCCACCAGCAAGGGACTAGCGGACATCACAGATACGCAGTATTTT
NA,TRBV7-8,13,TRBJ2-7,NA,CASSPLNIYEQYF,TGTGCCAGCAGCCCCCTTAATATTTACGAGCAGTACTTC
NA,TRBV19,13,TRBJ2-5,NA,CASSIGDEETQYF,TGTGCCAGTAGTATCGGGGATGAAGAGACCCAGTACTTC
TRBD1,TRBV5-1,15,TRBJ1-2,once,CASSRRQGADSSYTF,TGCGCCAGCAGCCGTAGACAGGGCGCGGATTCTAGCTACACCTTC
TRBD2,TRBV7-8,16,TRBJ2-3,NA,CASSPVGLAGPNTQYF,TGTGCCAGCAGCCCGGTCGGACTAGCGGGCCCCAATACGCAGTATTTT
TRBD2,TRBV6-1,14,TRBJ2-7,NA,CASRTGLAAYEQYF,TGTGCCAGCAGGACGGGACTAGCCGCATACGAGCAGTACTTC
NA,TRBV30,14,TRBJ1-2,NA,CAWSGDFARDGYTF,TGTGCCTGGAGTGGGGACTTCGCTCGGGATGGCTACACCTTC
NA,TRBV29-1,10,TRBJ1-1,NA,CSAQRGEAFF,TGCAGCGCCCAGCGGGGTGAAGCTTTCTTT
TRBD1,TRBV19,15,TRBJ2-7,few,CASSMSGQGVHEQYF,TGTGCCAGTAGTATGTCCGGACAGGGGGTACACGAGCAGTACTTC
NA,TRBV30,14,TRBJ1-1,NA,CAWSVLRLNTEAFF,TGTGCCTGGAGTGTACTACGGCTGAACACTGAAGCTTTCTTT
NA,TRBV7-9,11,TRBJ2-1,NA,CASGERGEQFF,TGTGCCAGTGGAGAACGGGGTGAGCAGTTCTTC